The sample holds many counts of the clone carrying this T cell receptor beta chain. The CDR3 is made up of 12 amino acids. Trimming pared 8 bases from V and 5 bases from J, leaving 12 bases between. CDR1 and CDR2 (germline): PRHDT, FYEKMQ (reference sequence). Researchers report isolating at least 6.5 million PBMCs per sample. A second about 7 to 12 cycle PCR used barcoded and J-beta primers. TCRdb itself ran the 5' RACE reads through MiXCR, one entry per CDR3 protein. The top ten clones hold approximately 4.1% of a sample with approximately 1.5 million distinct CDR3 sequences, approximately 42% of them seen once. The entry originates in a study of blood T cells in healthy people across ages.

What was sequenced was blood. The chain uses TRBV13 and TRBJ2-5, with D uncertain. The receptor was derived from a woman aged 18-29 years in good health. As DNA, the CDR3 is TGTGCCAGCTCGCGTTTACGGGAGACCCAGTACTTC. It specifies CASSRLRETQYF.